This T cell receptor beta chain stems from a study of identical twins. The table lists this clonotype with a few counts. Its antigen is not known. Notes on the study in general: With abundant cord blood beta clonotypes, insertions were fewer; memory repertoires showed no such pattern. In zero-insertion analyses, partial confounding could arise from invariant MAIT and iNKT cells.

There were only healthy Caucasians among the donors. Each cDNA held unique molecular identifiers, and template switching gave it a universal primer site. One entry per CDR3 protein results from TCRdb running MiXCR on the 5' RACE reads. The sample has 500,000 to 650,000 distinct CDR3 sequences; about a fifth are singletons. These data are also associated with another study on yellow fever vaccine responses in identical twins.

What was sequenced was CD4+ T cells sorted from blood. The TCR sequence derives from a woman between 18 and 29 years old in good health.

The CDR3 spells CSARDFRLAGGTQYF. CDR3 nucleotide sequence: TGCAGTGCTAGAGATTTTCGACTAGCGGGCGGGACCCAGTACTTC. The gene calls are TRBV20-1 and TRBJ2-5; 10 positions match TRBD2. In germline, CDR1 is DFQATT, CDR2 SNEGSKA (reference sequence). The CDR3 is 15 amino acids. J was trimmed by 7 bases and V by 0 bases; bases with no gene match: 8.